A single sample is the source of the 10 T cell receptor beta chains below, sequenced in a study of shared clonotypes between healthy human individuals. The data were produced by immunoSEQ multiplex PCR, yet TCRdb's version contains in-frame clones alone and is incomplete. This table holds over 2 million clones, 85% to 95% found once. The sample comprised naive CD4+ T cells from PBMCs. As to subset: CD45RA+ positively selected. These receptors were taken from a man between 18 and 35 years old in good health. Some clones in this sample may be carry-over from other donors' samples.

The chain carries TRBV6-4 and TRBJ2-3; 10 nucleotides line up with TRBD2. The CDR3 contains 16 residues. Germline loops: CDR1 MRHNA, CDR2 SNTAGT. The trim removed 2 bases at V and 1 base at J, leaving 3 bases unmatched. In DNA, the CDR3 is TGTGCCAGCAGTGACGCTAGCGGGAGTCGCACAGATACGCAGTATTTT. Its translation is CASSDASGSRTDTQYF.

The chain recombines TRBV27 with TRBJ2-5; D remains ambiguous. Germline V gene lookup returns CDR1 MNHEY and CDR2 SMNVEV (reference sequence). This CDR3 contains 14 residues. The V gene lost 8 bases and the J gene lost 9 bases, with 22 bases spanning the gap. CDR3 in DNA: TGTGCCAGCGGTAGTAGTAATGTCGTGGGGTCCCAGTACTTC. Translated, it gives CASGSSNVVGSQYF.

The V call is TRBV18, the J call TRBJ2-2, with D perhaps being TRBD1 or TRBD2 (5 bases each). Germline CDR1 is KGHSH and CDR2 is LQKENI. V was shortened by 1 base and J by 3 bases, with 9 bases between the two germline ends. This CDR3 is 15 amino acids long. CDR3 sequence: CASSPQGPDTGELFF. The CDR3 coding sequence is TGTGCCAGCTCACCACAGGGACCAGACACCGGGGAGCTGTTTTTT.

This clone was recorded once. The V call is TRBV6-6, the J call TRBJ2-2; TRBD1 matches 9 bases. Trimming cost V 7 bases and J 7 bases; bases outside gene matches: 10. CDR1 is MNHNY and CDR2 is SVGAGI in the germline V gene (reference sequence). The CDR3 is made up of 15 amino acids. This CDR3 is CASNTLQGAIGELFF. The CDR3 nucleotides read TGTGCCAGCAATACACTACAGGGGGCAATCGGGGAGCTGTTTTTT.

CDR3 DNA sequence: TGCGCCAGCAGCTCGGGGACAGACGACGAGCAGTACTTC. It codes for CASSSGTDDEQYF. The rearrangement joins TRBV5-1 to TRBJ2-7; the match to TRBD1 covers 7 bases. Germline-derived CDR1 and CDR2 are SGHRS and YFSETQ. V was pared by 3 bases and J by 5 bases, with 5 bases of the junction left unmatched. The CDR3 is 13 amino acids.

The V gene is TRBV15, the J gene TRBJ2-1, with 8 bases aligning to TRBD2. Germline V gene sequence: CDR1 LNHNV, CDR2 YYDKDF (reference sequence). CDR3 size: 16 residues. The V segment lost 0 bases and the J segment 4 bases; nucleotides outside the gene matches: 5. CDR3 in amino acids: CATSRERREDYNEQFF. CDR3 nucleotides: TGTGCCACCAGCAGAGAGCGGCGGGAGGATTACAATGAGCAGTTCTTC. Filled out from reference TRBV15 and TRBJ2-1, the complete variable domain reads DAMVIQNPRYQVTQFGKPVTLSCSQTLNHNVMYWYQQKSSQAPKLLFHYYDKDFNNEADTPDNFQSRRPNTSFCFLDIRSPGLGDTAMYLCATSRERREDYNEQFFGPGTRLTVL.

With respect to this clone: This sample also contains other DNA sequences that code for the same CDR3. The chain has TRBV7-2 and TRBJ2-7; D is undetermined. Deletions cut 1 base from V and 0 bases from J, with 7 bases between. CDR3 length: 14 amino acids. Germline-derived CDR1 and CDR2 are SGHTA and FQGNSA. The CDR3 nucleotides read TGTGCCAGCAGCTTAGGTCAGAGCTCCTACGAGCAGTACTTC. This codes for CASSLGQSSYEQYF.

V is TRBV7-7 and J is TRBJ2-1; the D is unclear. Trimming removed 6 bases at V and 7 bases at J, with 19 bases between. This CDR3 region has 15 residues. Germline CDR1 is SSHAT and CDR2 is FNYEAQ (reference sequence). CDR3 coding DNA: TGTGCCAGCAGTCGCTCCCTTGGCCTTCAAAATGAGCAGTTCTTC. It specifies CASSRSLGLQNEQFF.

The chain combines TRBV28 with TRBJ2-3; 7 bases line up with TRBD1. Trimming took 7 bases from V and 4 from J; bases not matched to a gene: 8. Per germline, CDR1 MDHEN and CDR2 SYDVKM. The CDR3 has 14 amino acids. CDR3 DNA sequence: TGTGCCAGCATCCGGCGGCAGGGGGCAGATACGCAGTATTTT. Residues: CASIRRQGADTQYF.

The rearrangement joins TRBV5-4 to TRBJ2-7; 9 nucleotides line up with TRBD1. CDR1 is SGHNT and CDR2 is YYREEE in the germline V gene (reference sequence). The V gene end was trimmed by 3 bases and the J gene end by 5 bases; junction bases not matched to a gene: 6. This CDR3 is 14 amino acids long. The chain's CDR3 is CASSSYRGRNEQYF. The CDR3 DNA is TGTGCCAGCAGCTCCTACAGGGGGCGCAACGAGCAGTACTTC.